This paragraph reports one T cell receptor (beta chain). Treatment in this sample: oral pan-JAK inhibitor, 5-10 mg twice daily. Sorting of CD4+ and CD8+ T cells was performed on PBMCs. Extraction and reverse transcription of RNA yielded cDNA as the sequencing template. Profiled with immunoSEQ multiplex PCR; TCRdb holds only in-frame clones, not every one. Of some 42,000 clones in the sample, just under 95% were seen once. These data belong to a study of CD8+ T cells in alopecia areata. Study overall: For treated patients, severity scores reflected the percentage of scalp area affected.

Trimming took 7 bases from V and 4 from J; bases not matched to a gene: 4. The CDR3 consists of 12 residues. CDR1 and CDR2 (germline): SQVTM, ANQGSEA. The chain recombines TRBV29-1 with TRBJ1-2, with TRBD1 identical over 9 bases. The sequencing used CD8+ T cells sorted from blood, collected at week 24, from a patient treated with tofacitinib. The clonotype originates from a human donor with alopecia areata. The CDR3 coding sequence is TGCAGCGCCGAACAGGGGGCCTATGGCTACACCTTC. Its translation: CSAEQGAYGYTF.